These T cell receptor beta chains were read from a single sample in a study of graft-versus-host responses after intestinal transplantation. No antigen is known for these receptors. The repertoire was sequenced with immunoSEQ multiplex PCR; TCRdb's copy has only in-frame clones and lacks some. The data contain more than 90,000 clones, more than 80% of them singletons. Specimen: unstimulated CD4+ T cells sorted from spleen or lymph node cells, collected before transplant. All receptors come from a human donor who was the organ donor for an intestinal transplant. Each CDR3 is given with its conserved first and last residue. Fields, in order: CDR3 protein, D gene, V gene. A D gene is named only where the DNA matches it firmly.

CDR3 protein: CASSLTGSSYNEQFF; D gene: .; V gene: TRBV11-2
CDR3 protein: CASSSPSGTYNEQLF; D gene: TRBD2; V gene: TRBV9
CDR3 protein: CASSPRPTTNEQFF; D gene: .; V gene: TRBV7-2
CDR3 protein: CASSVRTSGATDTQYF; D gene: TRBD2; V gene: TRBV9
CDR3 protein: CAISGTSGSFGADTQYF; D gene: TRBD2; V gene: TRBV10-3
CDR3 protein: CASRQTRKSTDTQYF; D gene: .; V gene: TRBV10-1
CDR3 protein: CASSLWWASGKQETQYF; D gene: TRBD2; V gene: TRBV11-2
CDR3 protein: CASSPRPEIATNEKLFF; D gene: .; V gene: TRBV9
CDR3 protein: CSATGQETQYF; D gene: .; V gene: TRBV20-1
CDR3 protein: CDPPRRNEQFF; D gene: .; V gene: TRBV21-1
CDR3 protein: CASTPDRAFSYEQYF; D gene: TRBD1; V gene: TRBV6-5
CDR3 protein: CASTNYNEQFF; D gene: .; V gene: TRBV7-6
CDR3 protein: CAISETGRGLNEQFF; D gene: TRBD1; V gene: TRBV10-3
CDR3 protein: CASISFIHTGELFF; D gene: .; V gene: TRBV7-2
CDR3 protein: CASSKDRDRFGSGELFF; D gene: .; V gene: TRBV21-1
CDR3 protein: CASRGGPTGGNTIYF; D gene: TRBD1; V gene: TRBV6-1
CDR3 protein: CASRQGSSGSSYEQYF; D gene: TRBD2; V gene: TRBV27
CDR3 protein: CSVEGGARVTEAFF; D gene: .; V gene: TRBV29-1
CDR3 protein: CASSVGAGNEKLFF; D gene: .; V gene: TRBV2
CDR3 protein: CASSGLAGGAGGANVLTF; D gene: TRBD1; V gene: TRBV4-1
CDR3 protein: CASSPGQGDQPQHF; D gene: TRBD1; V gene: TRBV18
CDR3 protein: CASSIRGGNTEAFF; D gene: .; V gene: TRBV19
CDR3 protein: CASSPREQFF; D gene: .; V gene: TRBV18
CDR3 protein: CASSEFGNTEAFF; D gene: .; V gene: TRBV25-1
CDR3 protein: CASGRLYTGPGGYTF; D gene: .; V gene: TRBV6-5
CDR3 protein: CASSEGGYGYTF; D gene: .; V gene: TRBV6-1
CDR3 protein: CASSSGHLNEKLFF; D gene: .; V gene: TRBV7-9
CDR3 protein: CASSEARAVLGKLFF; D gene: .; V gene: TRBV6-1
CDR3 protein: CAGSGRSYNEQFF; D gene: TRBD2; V gene: TRBV10-2
CDR3 protein: CASSQEPGTPPHEQYF; D gene: .; V gene: TRBV4-1
CDR3 protein: CASSPLGTDTQYF; D gene: .; V gene: TRBV4-2
CDR3 protein: CASSQDSSGREAQYF; D gene: TRBD2; V gene: TRBV4-2
CDR3 protein: CASSGDSGANVLTF; D gene: .; V gene: TRBV2
CDR3 protein: CASSSNRYTQYF; D gene: .; V gene: TRBV28
CDR3 protein: CSVATGNEQYF; D gene: .; V gene: TRBV29-1
CDR3 protein: CASSKDRVETQYF; D gene: .; V gene: TRBV2
CDR3 protein: CASSWDPGGNYGYTF; D gene: .; V gene: TRBV5-1
CDR3 protein: CASSVGPTSGRARDTQYF; D gene: TRBD2; V gene: TRBV9
CDR3 protein: CASRIGETQYF; D gene: .; V gene: TRBV19
CDR3 protein: CASSLGAGEVGRTDTQYF; D gene: .; V gene: TRBV13
CDR3 protein: CASSYSRRTGELFF; D gene: .; V gene: TRBV6-5
CDR3 protein: CASRGTGGSYEQYF; D gene: TRBD1; V gene: TRBV28
CDR3 protein: CASSAPGREGARDTQYF; D gene: TRBD2; V gene: TRBV9
CDR3 protein: CASSYGGRSEKLFF; D gene: .; V gene: TRBV6-5
CDR3 protein: CASSFSGSNEQFF; D gene: TRBD2; V gene: TRBV5-1
CDR3 protein: CASSQDLRLAGSDTQYF; D gene: TRBD2; V gene: TRBV4-2
CDR3 protein: CASSYRGGDGYTF; D gene: .; V gene: TRBV6-5
CDR3 protein: CASSSFKMGNHGYTF; D gene: .; V gene: TRBV27
CDR3 protein: CASRTYRDGYTF; D gene: .; V gene: TRBV6-5
CDR3 protein: CASRDGSYYGYTF; D gene: .; V gene: TRBV19
CDR3 protein: CASSYSQGGTAEQYF; D gene: .; V gene: TRBV6-5
CDR3 protein: CASSPEGAHRTEAFF; D gene: .; V gene: TRBV5-1